This T cell receptor beta chain emerged from a study of cytomegalovirus exposure and HLA in healthy donors. Germline CDR1 SGHTA, CDR2 FQGTGA. The CDR3 consists of 13 residues. Trimming cost V 5 bases and J 2 bases, with 9 bases left between them. Note on this clone: Its antigen is as yet unknown.

Overall study results and limits: Roughly even sequencing depth across donors was the assumption behind the presence/absence analyses. Earlier analysis looked at TCR beta V segments, and most were productive about 90% or about 30% of the time. Later analysis identified a missense DCLRE1C variant that was linked to TCR beta V- and J-gene trimming.

At the time of sampling, donors were nominally healthy, though unrecorded immune exposures were likely. A multiplex PCR was run with 60 Vbeta primers and 13 Jbeta primers. Measured with immunoSEQ multiplex PCR; TCRdb has only the in-frame clones, and not every one. The repertoire holds 130,000 or so clones, with about 83% as singletons. Sequenced material: PBMCs. The receptor's source is a woman aged 25 to 45 in good health and CMV-seronegative. This chain uses TRBV7-3 with TRBJ2-5, with D perhaps matching TRBD1 (5 bases). CDR3 bases: TGTGCCAGCAGCCCGAAGGGGCAAGAGACCCAGTACTTC. The encoded protein is CASSPKGQETQYF.